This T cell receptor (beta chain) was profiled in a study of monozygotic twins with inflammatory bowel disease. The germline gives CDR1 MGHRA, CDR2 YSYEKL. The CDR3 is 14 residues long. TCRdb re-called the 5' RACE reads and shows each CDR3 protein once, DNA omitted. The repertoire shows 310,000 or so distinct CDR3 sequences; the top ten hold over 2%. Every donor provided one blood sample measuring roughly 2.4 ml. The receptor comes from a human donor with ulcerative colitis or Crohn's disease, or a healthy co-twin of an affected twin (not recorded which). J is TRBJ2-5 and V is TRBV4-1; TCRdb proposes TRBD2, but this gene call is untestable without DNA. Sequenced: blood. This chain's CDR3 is CASSSVPTGETQYF.